The rows below give T cell receptor beta chains drawn from one sample of a study of post-analysis software for immune sequencing data. In TCRdb, the PCR reads were re-called with MiXCR into one record per CDR3 protein. The top ten clones hold 0.55% to 0.65% of a sample with some 690,000 distinct CDR3 sequences, roughly 27% of them seen once. Sequenced: blood. The receptor set was obtained from a girl aged 10 to 17 with multiple sclerosis. Both conserved end residues are part of each CDR3. D genes are given only for firm matches. Part of the rows lack a size; the others show once, few, many or a class for expanded clones.

j_call d_call clone_size v_call cdr3_nt cdr3_aa
TRBJ2-3 TRBD1 . TRBV20-1 TGCAGTGCCAAAGGTGGGGACAGGGGGCCGGATACGCAGTATTTT CSAKGGDRGPDTQYF
TRBJ2-3 TRBD2 . TRBV4-1 TGCGCCAGCAGCCACGGACTAGCGGGGGGGACCACAGATACGCAGTATTTT CASSHGLAGGTTDTQYF
TRBJ2-1 TRBD1 many TRBV9 TGTGCCAGCAGCGTAGGGGACAGGGGATCGGTCAATGAGCAGTTCTTC CASSVGDRGSVNEQFF
TRBJ1-1 TRBD1 . TRBV6-2/TRBV6-3 TGTGCCAGCAGTTTGGGGGACAGTTACTGGAACACTGAAGCTTTCTTT CASSLGDSYWNTEAFF
TRBJ2-1 . . TRBV7-2 TGTGCCAGCAGCTTACCGGACAGTAGAGGTTCTTCCTACAATGAGCAGTTCTTC CASSLPDSRGSSYNEQFF
TRBJ2-7 . few TRBV12-3/TRBV12-4 TGTGCCAGCAGTCCAGGACTGCCAAGTAACGAGCAGTACTTC CASSPGLPSNEQYF
TRBJ2-4 . . TRBV20-1 TGCAGTGCCAGAGGGGCCAAAAACATTCAGTACTTC CSARGAKNIQYF
TRBJ2-3 . . TRBV4-3 TGCGCCAGCAGCCAAGATCCGGGAGTGATAGCGGATACGCAGTATTTT CASSQDPGVIADTQYF
TRBJ2-3 TRBD1 few TRBV29-1 TGCAGCGTTGGGGGACAGGGCTTCACAGATACGCAGTATTTT CSVGGQGFTDTQYF
TRBJ2-3 . few TRBV5-6 TGTGCCAGCAGCTCTAATGGTGGGTCGGGCACAGATACGCAGTATTTT CASSSNGGSGTDTQYF
TRBJ1-5 . few TRBV20-1 TGCAGTGCTAGTGTAACCGGAGATAGCAATCAGCCCCAGCATTTT CSASVTGDSNQPQHF
TRBJ2-3 . few TRBV7-9 TGTGCCAGCAGCGCAGATAGTGATACGCAGTATTTT CASSADSDTQYF
TRBJ2-1 TRBD2 few TRBV20-1 TGCAGTGCTCAACCGGGACTAGCGTCAGACAATGAGCAGTTCTTC CSAQPGLASDNEQFF
TRBJ2-3 TRBD2 . TRBV29-1 TGCAGCGTTGAGTCTAGCGGGGGGGCCTTGAATACGCAGTATTTT CSVESSGGALNTQYF
TRBJ2-1 . many TRBV5-1 TGCGCCAGCAGCCCAGCTACTCCCCGCCAGTTCTTC CASSPATPRQFF
TRBJ1-2 . . TRBV9 TGTGCCAGCAGCTCAGGCGGCAGAAACTATGGCTACACCTTC CASSSGGRNYGYTF
TRBJ1-6 . . TRBV20-1 TGCAGTGCTAGAGATCCCCAGAGGGGGGGGCCTAATTCACCCCTCCACTTT CSARDPQRGGPNSPLHF
TRBJ2-3 . . TRBV11-2 TGTGCCAGCAGCTTTAGGGGCGGATTCGGGGTGACAGATACGCAGTATTTT CASSFRGGFGVTDTQYF
TRBJ2-5 . . TRBV6-1 TGTGCCAGCAGTGAGTTCGAGACCCAGTACTTC CASSEFETQYF
TRBJ1-1 . . TRBV5-6 TGTGCCAGCAGCCTCGGCCAGGGAGCTTTCTTT CASSLGQGAFF
TRBJ1-2 . . TRBV7-2 TGTGCCAGCAGCTTATCAGGAGACAATTATGGCTACACCTTC CASSLSGDNYGYTF
TRBJ1-6 . . TRBV11-2 TGTGCCAGCAGCTTAGAGTCAGCCTGGGCTAATTCACCCCTCCACTTT CASSLESAWANSPLHF
TRBJ2-7 . . TRBV28 TGTGCCAGCAGTTCGGTGAGGGCTTCCTACGAGCAGTACTTC CASSSVRASYEQYF
TRBJ2-7 TRBD1 once TRBV20-1 TGCAGTGCTAGAGATATCACAGGGGTGAGTGAGCAGTACTTC CSARDITGVSEQYF
TRBJ1-1 . . TRBV20-1 TGCAGTGCCACGGGCAGCAGGGCCACTGAAGCTTTCTTT CSATGSRATEAFF
TRBJ2-3 TRBD1 . TRBV25-1 TGTGCCAGCGGGGACAGGGTTACAGATACGCAGTATTTT CASGDRVTDTQYF
TRBJ2-1 . few TRBV6-5 TGTGCCAGCAGTTACTCGGGACCCCAATACAATGAGCAGTTCTTC CASSYSGPQYNEQFF
TRBJ1-5 . few TRBV6-2/TRBV6-3 TGTGCCAGCAGTTACTTACAAGTTCCTCGGGGCAATCAGCCCCAGCATTTT CASSYLQVPRGNQPQHF
TRBJ2-7 . few TRBV20-1 TGCAGTGCTAGGTTACTCTTGATGGGTAACGAGCAGTACTTC CSARLLLMGNEQYF
TRBJ2-1 . . TRBV6-6 TGTGCCGGCAGACTTACGAAGGACAGACCTGACAATGAGCAGTTCTTC CAGRLTKDRPDNEQFF
TRBJ2-3 . . TRBV7-2 TGTGCCAGCAGCTTAAGGTCAGCTAGCACAGATACGCAGTATTTT CASSLRSASTDTQYF
TRBJ2-7 TRBD1 few TRBV28 TGTGCCAGCAGTGAATCCGGGACAGAGAACTACGAGCAGTACTTC CASSESGTENYEQYF
TRBJ1-1 . . TRBV20-1 TGCAGTGCTAGAGCAGGGCAGTGGAACACTGAAGCTTTCTTT CSARAGQWNTEAFF
TRBJ1-6 . few TRBV28 TGTGCCAGCAGCCCAGGGACGGCCGGGCCACCCCTCCACTTT CASSPGTAGPPLHF
TRBJ2-1 TRBD2 few TRBV6-6 TGTGCCAGCAGTTACTCGGACGCGGGAGGGCGAGATGGGCAGTTCTTC CASSYSDAGGRDGQFF
TRBJ2-2 TRBD1 . TRBV6-5 TGTGCCAGCAGTACCGGACAGGGTTGGGAGCTGTTTTTT CASSTGQGWELFF
TRBJ1-2 TRBD1 . TRBV12-3/TRBV12-4 TGTGCCAGCAGTTTAGCCGGGACAGGGTTCCATGGCTACACCTTC CASSLAGTGFHGYTF
TRBJ2-5 TRBD1 . TRBV5-1 TGTGCCAGCAGCTCGACAGGGGGCGTAGAGACCCAGTACTTC CASSSTGGVETQYF
TRBJ2-1 TRBD1 . TRBV27 TGTGCCAGCCACCCGGACAGGTCCTCCTACAATGAGCAGTTCTTC CASHPDRSSYNEQFF
TRBJ2-5 . . TRBV20-1 TGCAGTGCTAGAGATCCCCACTCCCCTGGGGAGACCCAGTACTTC CSARDPHSPGETQYF
TRBJ2-6 . . TRBV28 TGTGCCAGCAGTTCCAATGGGGCCAACGTCCTGACTTTC CASSSNGANVLTF
TRBJ2-3 . many TRBV20-1 TGCAGTGCTAGAGGTCGTCTATTAGAATTTTCCGACCGGCAGTATTTT CSARGRLLEFSDRQYF
TRBJ2-4 TRBD2 . TRBV9 TGTGCCAGCAGCGGACTAGCGGGAGTGGGGGAGCAGTACTTC CASSGLAGVGEQYF
TRBJ2-4 . few TRBV2 TGTGCCAGCAGTGGCGAGGGGACCAAAAACATTCAGTACTTC CASSGEGTKNIQYF
TRBJ2-7 . few TRBV27 TGTGCCAGCAGTTTGGACAGAACCTACGAGCAGTACTTC CASSLDRTYEQYF
TRBJ2-3 . . TRBV20-1 TGCAGTGCCCTCGCAACTAGCTTGGGAGATACGCAGTATTTT CSALATSLGDTQYF
TRBJ2-1 . . TRBV28 TGTGCCAGCCAATCGGGCGGGGCAACCTACAATGAGCAGTTCTTC CASQSGGATYNEQFF
TRBJ2-1 . few TRBV5-8 TGTGCCAGCAGCCCTCGTATAGCGGCAGGAAATGAGCAGTTCTTC CASSPRIAAGNEQFF
TRBJ2-3 . . TRBV29-1 TGCAGCGTCCACCTACTCCGCGGACAGAGCACAGATACGCAGTATTTT CSVHLLRGQSTDTQYF
TRBJ2-1 . . TRBV3-1 TGTGCCAGCAGCCGACGTACTAGGAATGAGCAGTTCTTC CASSRRTRNEQFF
TRBJ1-1 . . TRBV4-3 TGCGCCAGCAGCGACGGGGGGATCACTGAAGCTTTCTTT CASSDGGITEAFF
TRBJ2-1 . . TRBV6-2/TRBV6-3 TGTGCCAGCAGTTACGGTGGGCGAGGTTCGTTCTTC CASSYGGRGSFF
TRBJ2-5 TRBD1 few TRBV18 TGTGCCAGCACCATGAGAACCGGGACAGGGGCGGCAGAGACCCAGTACTTC CASTMRTGTGAAETQYF
TRBJ2-1 . . TRBV4-1 TGCGCCAGCAGCCAGGCCGACCTCAATGAGCAGTTCTTC CASSQADLNEQFF
TRBJ2-1 . few TRBV7-2 TGTGCCAGCAGCTTAAGTTATGGGGCCAATGAGCAGTTCTTC CASSLSYGANEQFF